The 26 T cell receptor beta chains reported below all come from one sample, sequenced in a study of blood T cell repertoires in COVID-19. Libraries were prepared by immunoSEQ multiplex PCR; TCRdb keeps only in-frame clonotypes and omits some of them. The sample lists about 140,000 clones; 80% to 85% were seen once. The sample taken for sequencing was peripheral blood. All receptors come from a woman aged 55-70 years with acute or convalescent COVID-19.

CDR3 in amino acids: CASSPTGTGGTQYF. CDR3 coding DNA: TGCGCCAGCAGCCCCACCGGGACAGGGGGGACCCAGTACTTC. The chain carries TRBV5-1 and TRBJ2-5; 11 nucleotides match TRBD1. J lost 7 bases, V lost 4 bases, and 6 bases had no gene match. Germline V gene lookup returns CDR1 SGHRS and CDR2 YFSETQ. This CDR3 is 14 amino acids long. The whole variable domain, filled in from reference TRBV5-1 and TRBJ2-5, reads KAGVTQTPRYLIKTRGQQVTLSCSPISGHRSVSWYQQTPGQGLQFLFEYFSETQRNKGNFPGRFSGRQFSNSRSEMNVSTLELGDSALYLCASSPTGTGGTQYFGPGTRLLVL.

The rearrangement joins TRBV5-1 to TRBJ1-2; the D gene is possibly TRBD1 (6 bases). Germline-derived CDR1 and CDR2 are SGHRS and YFSETQ. The V and J ends lost 5 bases and 7 bases respectively, with 24 bases between them. The CDR3 extends over 16 amino acids. CDR3 sequence (DNA): TGCGCCAGCAGTCCGGAGGGGGGGTCCGGTACGGGTGGCTACACCTTC. Protein: CASSPEGGSGTGGYTF.

A remark on this clone: Other nucleotide sequences from this sample produce the same CDR3. The J gene is TRBJ2-7, the V gene TRBV27, with D unresolved. The CDR3 totals 10 residues. The V and J ends lost 8 bases and 3 bases respectively, with 5 bases between them. Looked up from germline, CDR1 is MNHEY and CDR2 is SMNVEV (reference sequence). The CDR3 loop is CASGRYEQYF. As DNA, the CDR3 is TGTGCCAGCGGCCGCTACGAGCAGTACTTC.

This clone was recorded a few times. V is TRBV5-1 and J is TRBJ2-3; 8 bases line up with TRBD1. Germline loops: CDR1 SGHRS, CDR2 YFSETQ. This CDR3 contains 14 residues. With 0 bases clipped from V and 6 bases from J, the junction kept 3 bases outside the gene matches. CDR3 sequence: CASSLGTGMDTQYF. The DNA of the CDR3 is TGCGCCAGCAGCTTGGGGACAGGGATGGATACGCAGTATTTT.

The count of this clone is one. The V and J genes are TRBV5-1 and TRBJ2-7, with 7 bases matching TRBD2. V lost 6 bases and J lost 0; bases outside the gene matches: 0. Germline values: CDR1 SGHRS, CDR2 YFSETQ. CDR3 size: 12 residues. CDR3 in amino acids: CASKRDSYEQYF. CDR3 DNA: TGCGCCAGCAAGCGGGACTCCTACGAGCAGTACTTC.

This chain links TRBV7-9 with TRBJ2-1; TRBD2 agrees at 8 bases. The V segment lost 5 bases and the J segment 6 bases; nucleotides outside the gene matches: 9. Germline lookup yields CDR1 SEHNR and CDR2 FQNEAQ (reference sequence). CDR3 length: 15 residues. The chain's CDR3 is CASSPEGLAGNEQFF. For the CDR3, the DNA is TGTGCCAGCAGCCCGGAGGGTCTAGCGGGCAATGAGCAGTTCTTC.

A note on this clone: Other DNA sequences in the sample encode the same CDR3. V is TRBV12-3 or TRBV12-4 and J is TRBJ2-3; D uncertain. CDR3 length: 11 amino acids. Trimming stripped 3 bases from V and 6 bases from J, with 4 bases between. CDR3 in DNA: TGTGCCAGCAGTTTTGCGGATACGCAGTATTTT. This sequence encodes CASSFADTQYF.

This clone showed up just once. The CDR3 spells CASSPGTGEGYTF. Here the CDR3 DNA reads TGTGCCAGCAGCCCCGGGACAGGGGAAGGCTACACCTTC. The rearrangement links TRBV7-3 to TRBJ1-2; 10 bases are shared with TRBD1. From germline, CDR1 is SGHTA and CDR2 FQGTGA. There are 13 residues in the CDR3. V lost 5 bases to trimming and J lost 8 bases; unmatched junction nucleotides: 5.

This rearrangement joins TRBV30 to TRBJ1-1, with 7 positions matching TRBD1. V trimming: 8 bases; J trimming: 5 bases; junction bases outside the gene matches: 11. This CDR3 spans 13 amino acids. Germline CDR1 is GTSNPN and CDR2 is SVGIG (reference sequence). The DNA for the CDR3 is TGTGCCCGACAGGGATTCGGGATGACTGAAGCTTTCTTT. Its protein product is CARQGFGMTEAFF.

The chain recombines TRBV28 with TRBJ2-1; 7 bases fit TRBD2. The CDR3 consists of 14 residues. Germline V CDR1 and CDR2: MDHEN, SYDVKM. V dropped 3 bases and J dropped 5; count of bases not matched to a gene: 4. CDR3 coding DNA: TGTGCCAGCAGTTTGACGGGAGGTAACAATGAGCAGTTCTTC. It specifies CASSLTGGNNEQFF. Filled out from reference TRBV28 and TRBJ2-1, the complete variable domain reads DVKVTQSSRYLVKRTGEKVFLECVQDMDHENMFWYRQDPGLGLRLIYFSYDVKMKEKGDIPEGYSVSREKKERFSLILESASTNQTSMYLCASSLTGGNNEQFFGPGTRLTVL.

The chain carries TRBV28 and TRBJ1-5; no firm D call. Trimming removed 5 bases from V and 3 bases from J, with 11 bases in between. Germline CDR1 and CDR2: MDHEN and SYDVKM. The CDR3 length is 14 residues. CDR3 region: CASSPDAINQPQHF. The CDR3 bases are TGTGCCAGCAGTCCCGATGCGATCAATCAGCCCCAGCATTTT.

The J gene is TRBJ2-7, the V gene TRBV28; 9 nucleotides align to TRBD1. Losses at the gene ends were 3 bases for V and 6 bases for J; bases not matched to a gene: 9. CDR1 and CDR2 from the germline V gene are MDHEN and SYDVKM. This CDR3 region has 15 residues. The CDR3 sequence: CASSLDPATGGEQYF. The DNA of the CDR3 is TGTGCCAGCAGTTTGGACCCCGCGACAGGGGGCGAGCAGTACTTC.

The chain recombines TRBV30 with TRBJ1-1; 8 positions agree with TRBD1. The CDR3 sequence is 11 residues long. V trimming: 7 bases; J trimming: 10 bases; junction bases outside the gene matches: 8. Germline V gene sequence: CDR1 GTSNPN, CDR2 SVGIG (reference sequence). CDR3 in DNA: TGTGCCTCTAGACAGGGGATCATAGCTTTCTTT. Translated: CASRQGIIAFF.

The rearrangement joins TRBV9 to TRBJ2-1; 7 bases agree with TRBD1. Germline trimming cut 4 bases from V and 9 bases from J; bases unmatched to any gene: 7. Germline-derived CDR1 and CDR2 are SGDLS and YYNGEE. This CDR3 is built from 13 residues. The CDR3 DNA follows: TGTGCCAGCAGCCCCACAGGGGAGAGTGAGCAGTTCTTC. Its protein product is CASSPTGESEQFF.

The CDR3 DNA reads TGTGCCAGCAAGAAAGGAGGTGATGAGCAGTTCTTC. Amino acid sequence: CASKKGGDEQFF. The chain uses TRBV28 and TRBJ2-1; a possible D gene is TRBD2 (5 bases). The CDR3 loop spans 12 amino acids. CDR1 is MDHEN, CDR2 SYDVKM, per germline. V lost 7 bases to trimming and J lost 8 bases, with 12 bases between them.

The chain carries TRBV9 and TRBJ2-7, with TRBD1 identical over 7 bases. Trimming removed 3 bases from V and 0 bases from J; junction bases left unmatched: 6. The germline V gene has CDR1 SGDLS and CDR2 YYNGEE. CDR3 length equals 15 residues. As DNA, the CDR3 is TGTGCCAGCAGCGCAGGGACAGACTACTCCTACGAGCAGTACTTC. Translated: CASSAGTDYSYEQYF.

This chain uses TRBV6-1 with TRBJ2-7; D gene uncertain. The CDR3 is made up of 15 amino acids. Germline values: CDR1 MNHNS, CDR2 SASEGT. V was pared by 1 base and J by 7 bases, with 17 bases between. CDR3: CASSEDWSPGGEQYF. As DNA, the CDR3 is TGTGCCAGCAGTGAAGATTGGAGCCCGGGTGGAGAGCAGTACTTC.

The J gene is TRBJ1-3, the V gene TRBV11-2; weak D call: TRBD1 (6 bases). The V end lost 2 bases, the J end lost 3 bases, and 14 bases lay between the germline ends. The V gene's germline CDR1 is SGHAT and CDR2 FQNNGV. The CDR3 is made up of 16 amino acids. The CDR3 DNA follows: TGTGCCAGCAGCTTAACACAGGGAGTCGGTGGAAACACCATATATTTT. This gives the protein CASSLTQGVGGNTIYF.

The chain uses TRBV30 and TRBJ2-2; TRBD2 aligns across 10 bases. Germline CDR1 reads GTSNPN; CDR2 reads SVGIG (reference sequence). V gave up 1 base and J gave up 1 base; unmatched junction bases: 6. The CDR3 covers 17 residues. DNA for the CDR3: TGTGCCTGGAGTGAATTAGCGGGAGGACAGAACACCGGGGAGCTGTTTTTT. It specifies CAWSELAGGQNTGELFF.

This sequence joins TRBV13 and TRBJ1-6; 11 bases are shared with TRBD1. The germline V gene has CDR1 PRHDT and CDR2 FYEKMQ (reference sequence). CDR3 length: 17 residues. V lost 5 bases, J lost 9 bases, and 12 bases stayed unmatched. CDR3 protein: CASSTWTGGSGISPLHF. Written as DNA, the CDR3 is TGTGCCAGCAGCACCTGGACAGGGGGCTCGGGGATTTCACCCCTCCACTTT.

The chain uses TRBV29-1 and TRBJ1-5, with a tentative D call TRBD1 (6 bases). Germline assignment: CDR1 SQVTM and CDR2 ANQGSEA. The CDR3 consists of 12 residues. CDR3 sequence reads: CTPTGGLQPQHF. CDR3 DNA: TGCACCCCGACGGGGGGGCTTCAGCCCCAGCATTTT.

The V and J genes are TRBV25-1 and TRBJ2-5, with D perhaps matching TRBD1 (5 bases). Looked up from germline, CDR1 is MGHDK and CDR2 is SYGVNS. The CDR3 spans 15 residues. Trimming pared 8 bases from V and 4 bases from J, leaving 20 bases between. The CDR3 DNA reads as TGTGCCAGCTCCCTCCAGGGCAGATTACCAGAGACCCAGTACTTC. Translated: CASSLQGRLPETQYF.

This sequence joins TRBV27 and TRBJ2-7, with D possibly being TRBD2 (6 bases). The CDR3 is 16 amino acids. Germline loops: CDR1 MNHEY, CDR2 SMNVEV (reference sequence). Trimming stripped 4 bases from V and 3 bases from J, with 19 bases between. The CDR3 region has the DNA TGTGCCAGCAGTTCCGGGACTGTGGCTGGGGTCTACGAGCAGTACTTC. Translated, it gives CASSSGTVAGVYEQYF.

The chain employs TRBV7-9 and TRBJ1-2; D call uncertain. In germline, CDR1 is SEHNR, CDR2 FQNEAQ (reference sequence). This CDR3 has 14 amino acids. Trimming removed 9 bases at V and 3 bases at J, with 17 bases between. In DNA form, the CDR3 reads TGTGCCAGTGCACCGACGGGTGTTGACTATGGCTACACCTTC. This translates into CASAPTGVDYGYTF. Complete variable domain (other parts from reference TRBV7-9 and TRBJ1-2): DTGVSQNPRHKITKRGQNVTFRCDPISEHNRLYWYRQTLGQGPEFLTYFQNEAQLEKSRLLSDRFSAERPKGSFSTLEIQRTEQGDSAMYLCASAPTGVDYGYTFGSGTRLTVV.

V usage is TRBV28 and J usage is TRBJ1-1; 11 bases map to TRBD1. In germline, CDR1 is MDHEN, CDR2 SYDVKM. With V trimmed by 5 bases and J by 4 bases, 15 bases remained unmatched. The CDR3 has 18 residues. For the CDR3, the DNA is TGTGCCAGCAGTCCCTGGACAGGGGGCAGGAGAGGAACCACTGAAGCTTTCTTT. Protein: CASSPWTGGRRGTTEAFF.

The rearrangement joins TRBV30 to TRBJ1-1; 9 positions agree with TRBD1. V lost 0 bases to trimming and J lost 6 bases; unmatched junction nucleotides: 8. Germline V gene sequence: CDR1 GTSNPN, CDR2 SVGIG (reference sequence). This CDR3 is 15 amino acids long. The CDR3 is CAWSVLGQGGSEAFF. Here the CDR3 DNA reads TGTGCCTGGAGTGTATTGGGACAGGGTGGGTCTGAAGCTTTCTTT.